This is a list of T cell receptor beta chains from one sample in a study of T cells after yellow fever vaccination. TCRdb re-called the 5' RACE reads through MiXCR, storing one row per CDR3 protein. Found here are about 550,000 distinct CDR3 sequences, roughly 21% of them singletons; the top ten hold approximately 15%. The sequenced sample was PBMCs, obtained 15 days after the yellow fever booster vaccination. These TCRs come from a man between 25 and 39 years old who received the YFV17D yellow fever vaccine. The CDR3 runs from the conserved cysteine through the conserved F or W. The D gene is left open where the match is weak. Clone size, where shown, is once, few, many, or a class for clones that have expanded.

TRBV7-9	NA	TRBJ1-2	NA	TGTGCCAGCAGCTCAGCTTCATCTAACTATGGCTACACCTTC	CASSSASSNYGYTF
TRBV4-2	NA	TRBJ1-2	NA	TGTGCCAGCAGCCAAGGGGGAGAGGATGGCTACACCTTC	CASSQGGEDGYTF
TRBV7-9	NA	TRBJ2-1	NA	TGTGCCAGCACCTTCTTCTTATCCAGCGGTGACAATGAGCAGTTCTTC	CASTFFLSSGDNEQFF
TRBV7-2	NA	TRBJ1-6	TRBD1	TGTGCCAGCAGCCACAGGGGATATGTTAGCTCACCCCTCCACTTT	CASSHRGYVSSPLHF
TRBV29-1	few	TRBJ1-1	NA	TGCAGCGTTGATACAGAAGCTTTCTTT	CSVDTEAFF
TRBV5-4	NA	TRBJ2-4	NA	TGTGCCAGCAGCTTGGGGGGTTCGCGGAAAAACATTCAGTACTTC	CASSLGGSRKNIQYF
TRBV30	few	TRBJ2-2	TRBD1	TGTGCCTGGGGAACAGGGGCCGGGGAGCTGTTTTTT	CAWGTGAGELFF
TRBV5-1	NA	TRBJ2-3	TRBD2	TGCGCCAGCAGCTTGGCTTGGACTAGAGGAGGCAACACAGATACGCAGTATTTT	CASSLAWTRGGNTDTQYF
TRBV14	few	TRBJ1-2	NA	TGTGCCAGCAGCCAAGGTTCGGGGGGGATCTATGGCTACACCTTC	CASSQGSGGIYGYTF
TRBV9	NA	TRBJ2-1	TRBD1	TGTGCCAGCAGCGGGGGAAGGGGACAGGGGCCTGGGTGGGAGCAGTTCTTC	CASSGGRGQGPGWEQFF
TRBV5-1	NA	TRBJ2-1	TRBD2	TGCGCCAGCAGCCGGGGACTAGCGGGGGAGAACAATGAGCAGTTCTTC	CASSRGLAGENNEQFF
TRBV7-2	NA	TRBJ1-2	NA	TGTGCCAGCAGCCCCCGACAGGCCGACTATGGCTACACCTTC	CASSPRQADYGYTF
TRBV7-2	NA	TRBJ2-1	NA	TGTGCCAGCAGCTCCCCAGTAGGTTTTGGTGAGCAGTTCTTC	CASSSPVGFGEQFF
TRBV5-1	NA	TRBJ1-1	NA	TGCGCCAGCAGCTTGGGGGGCGGGTTCGGCACTGAAGCTTTCTTT	CASSLGGGFGTEAFF
TRBV20-1	NA	TRBJ2-2	NA	TGCAGTGCTAGAGATCAGGCTCCCGGGGAGCTGTTTTTT	CSARDQAPGELFF
TRBV20-1	NA	TRBJ1-1	NA	TGCAGTGCAGAGGTGAACACTGAAGCTTTCTTT	CSAEVNTEAFF
TRBV7-9	NA	TRBJ2-3	TRBD2	TGTGCCACCCAGGATAAAGGACTAGCGGATGGAGATACGCAGTATTTT	CATQDKGLADGDTQYF
TRBV20-1	few	TRBJ2-2	TRBD1	TGCAGTGCTAGAGATAGGAGACAGGGCACCGGGGAGCTGTTTTTT	CSARDRRQGTGELFF
TRBV5-1	few	TRBJ2-1	TRBD2	TGCGCCAGAGAAGCTGTAGCGGGAGTGATTGACAATGAGCAGTTCTTC	CAREAVAGVIDNEQFF
TRBV12-3/TRBV12-4	NA	TRBJ1-4	TRBD1	TGTGCCAGCAGTCGGACGGGACAGAAAGCAACTAATGAAAAACTGTTTTTT	CASSRTGQKATNEKLFF
TRBV20-1	NA	TRBJ2-5	NA	TGCAGTGCTAGAGACCTGTTTGGGCCAACGGGAGAGACCCAGTACTTC	CSARDLFGPTGETQYF
TRBV5-4	few	TRBJ2-7	TRBD2	TGTGCCAGCAGCTTGACCGGGACTAGCGTCTACGAGCAGTACTTC	CASSLTGTSVYEQYF
TRBV4-3	NA	TRBJ2-4	NA	TGCGCCAGCAGCCAAGATCATGGGGGAGAGACCAAAAACATTCAGTACTTC	CASSQDHGGETKNIQYF
TRBV12-3/TRBV12-4	few	TRBJ2-7	NA	TGTGCCAGCAGTTTCGAGGGTATCTACGAGCAGTACTTC	CASSFEGIYEQYF
TRBV14	NA	TRBJ1-3	NA	TGTGCCAGCAGCCAAGGGGGTAGGACCTTCTCTGGAAACACCATATATTTT	CASSQGGRTFSGNTIYF
TRBV12-3/TRBV12-4	few	TRBJ2-2	NA	TGTGCCACCGGGTGGCCCGGGGAGCTGTTTTTT	CATGWPGELFF
TRBV9	NA	TRBJ2-1	NA	TGTGCCAGCAGCGTAAATGCTGGTAGCGACTACAATGAGCAGTTCTTC	CASSVNAGSDYNEQFF
TRBV29-1	few	TRBJ2-2	TRBD1	TGCAGCGGAATTGACCGGGACAGCTCGAACACCGGGGAGCTGTTTTTT	CSGIDRDSSNTGELFF
TRBV7-2	NA	TRBJ2-7	NA	TGTGCCAGCCGTGCGGATTTGCTAACCTACGAGCAGTACTTC	CASRADLLTYEQYF
TRBV11-3	many	TRBJ2-1	TRBD2	TGTGCCAGCAGCTTAGGAGGTTTTTCCGACAACCGGACTAGCGGGAGGGCCACTGAGCAGTTCTTC	CASSLGGFSDNRTSGRATEQFF
TRBV28	few	TRBJ2-7	TRBD1	TGTGCCAGCAGCTGGGGGGACAGGGGGTACGAGCAGTACTTC	CASSWGDRGYEQYF
TRBV4-2	NA	TRBJ2-1	NA	TGTGCCAGCAGCCAAGATCTTCTTGAGCAGTTCTTC	CASSQDLLEQFF
TRBV24-1	NA	TRBJ2-3	NA	TGTGCCACCAGTGATGCCTCAGCTACGCAGTATTTT	CATSDASATQYF
TRBV14	once	TRBJ2-3	NA	TGTGCCAGCAGTCTTCAGACTACTTACACAGATACGCAGTATTTT	CASSLQTTYTDTQYF
TRBV6-5	NA	TRBJ1-4	NA	TGTGCCAGCAGTTACTCCTCCTCACCCAATGAAAAACTGTTTTTT	CASSYSSSPNEKLFF
TRBV7-6	NA	TRBJ1-2	TRBD1	TGTGCCAGCAGCTTAGTAACAGGGGCCTTCCGCGGCTACACCTTC	CASSLVTGAFRGYTF
TRBV15	NA	TRBJ1-4	TRBD1	TGTGCCACCGAGACAGGGCTGACGCCCGGGAAAAAACTGTTTTTT	CATETGLTPGKKLFF
TRBV7-2	few	TRBJ2-7	NA	TGTGCCAGCAGCTTAGTGGGCGGGATGGGCTACGAGCAGTACTTC	CASSLVGGMGYEQYF
TRBV10-3	few	TRBJ2-3	NA	TGTGCCATCAGTGATATTGACACAGATACGCAGTATTTT	CAISDIDTDTQYF
TRBV4-2	few	TRBJ2-3	TRBD2	TGTGCCAGCAGCCCAGAGACTAGCGGGAGGAGTTCGCAGTATTTT	CASSPETSGRSSQYF
TRBV7-9	few	TRBJ2-6	NA	TGTGCCAGCAGCTTAGGTCAGGGGATGCGTGGGGCCAACGTCCTGACTTTC	CASSLGQGMRGANVLTF
TRBV20-1	few	TRBJ1-4	NA	TGCAGTGCAGCGAAGGACGGACTTAATGAAAAACTGTTTTTT	CSAAKDGLNEKLFF
TRBV7-2	few	TRBJ1-5	NA	TGTGCCAGCAGCCCTCGGTGGAATCAGCCCCAGCATTTT	CASSPRWNQPQHF
TRBV2	NA	TRBJ2-1	NA	TGTGCCAGCAGTGTCAACCCTATGGCTTACAATGAGCAGTTCTTC	CASSVNPMAYNEQFF
TRBV11-3	NA	TRBJ2-1	NA	TGTGCCAGCAGCTTATGGGGCCAGGCCTACAATGAGCAGTTCTTC	CASSLWGQAYNEQFF
TRBV27	few	TRBJ2-1	TRBD1	TGTGCCAGCAGTCCCGGGACAGGCGCCAATGAGCAGTTCTTC	CASSPGTGANEQFF
TRBV20-1	NA	TRBJ2-2	TRBD2	TGCAGTGCTAGTAGGACTAGCGGGAGGATCGCGGACACCGGGGAGCTGTTTTTT	CSASRTSGRIADTGELFF
TRBV15	NA	TRBJ1-2	NA	TGTGCCACCAGCAGAGACACCCGTGGAGGGGGGTATGGCTACACCTTC	CATSRDTRGGGYGYTF
TRBV20-1	NA	TRBJ2-1	TRBD2	TGCAGTGCTAGGGGCGGGAGTCTGAACAATGAGCAGTTCTTC	CSARGGSLNNEQFF
TRBV12-3/TRBV12-4	few	TRBJ2-2	NA	TGTGCCAGCACCCATGGGCCCAACACCGGGGAGCTGTTTTTT	CASTHGPNTGELFF
TRBV20-1	few	TRBJ1-1	NA	TGCAGCACCCGGGTCAGTGAAGCTTTCTTT	CSTRVSEAFF
TRBV10-3	few	TRBJ2-7	TRBD2	TGTGCCATCAGCGAGGCGGGAGCCTCCTACGAGCAGTACTTC	CAISEAGASYEQYF
TRBV20-1	few	TRBJ2-1	TRBD1	TGCAGTGCGACCGGGACAGGGAATGAGTTCTTC	CSATGTGNEFF
TRBV9	NA	TRBJ2-1	TRBD2	TGTGCCAGCAGCGTAGGAGCGGGAGGGTCCCCCTTAAGCTCCTACAATGAGCAGTTCTTC	CASSVGAGGSPLSSYNEQFF
TRBV3-1	NA	TRBJ1-4	NA	TGTGCCAGCAGGGGCAGCGTGGATGAAAAACTGTTTTTT	CASRGSVDEKLFF
TRBV12-3/TRBV12-4	few	TRBJ1-3	NA	TGTGCCACCACTCGGGGGGCGGACACCATATATTTT	CATTRGADTIYF
TRBV15	NA	TRBJ2-1	TRBD2	TGTGCCACCAGCAGAGATGGGGCGGGAGCCCTTACCTTTGGGCAGTTCTTC	CATSRDGAGALTFGQFF